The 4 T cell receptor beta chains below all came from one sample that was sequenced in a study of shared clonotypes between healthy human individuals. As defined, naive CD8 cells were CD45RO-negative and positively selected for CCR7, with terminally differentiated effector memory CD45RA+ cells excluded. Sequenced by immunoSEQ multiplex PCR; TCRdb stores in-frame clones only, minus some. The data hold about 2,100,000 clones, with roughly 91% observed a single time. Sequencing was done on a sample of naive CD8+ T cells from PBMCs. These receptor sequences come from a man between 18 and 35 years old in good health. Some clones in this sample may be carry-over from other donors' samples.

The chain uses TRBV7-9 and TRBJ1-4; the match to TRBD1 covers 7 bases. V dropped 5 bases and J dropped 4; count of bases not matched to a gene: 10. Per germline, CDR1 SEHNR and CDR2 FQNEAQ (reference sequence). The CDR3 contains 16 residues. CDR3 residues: CASSHQQQGINEKLFF. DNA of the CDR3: TGTGCCAGCAGCCACCAACAACAGGGGATTAATGAAAAACTGTTTTTT.

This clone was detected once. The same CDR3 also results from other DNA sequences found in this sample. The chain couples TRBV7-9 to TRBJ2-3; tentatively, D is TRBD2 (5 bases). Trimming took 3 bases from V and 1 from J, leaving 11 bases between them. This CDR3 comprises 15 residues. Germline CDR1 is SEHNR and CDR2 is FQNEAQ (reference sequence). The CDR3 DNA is TGTGCCAGCAGCTTCCGGGGATTGGGCACAGATACGCAGTATTTT. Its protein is CASSFRGLGTDTQYF.

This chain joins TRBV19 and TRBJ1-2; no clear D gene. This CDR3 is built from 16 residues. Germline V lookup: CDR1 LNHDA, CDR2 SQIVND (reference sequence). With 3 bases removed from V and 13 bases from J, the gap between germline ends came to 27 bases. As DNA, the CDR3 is TGTGCCAGTAGTATCCCTGTGGACCGACCCAGCGGCCGCCCCACCTTC. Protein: CASSIPVDRPSGRPTF.

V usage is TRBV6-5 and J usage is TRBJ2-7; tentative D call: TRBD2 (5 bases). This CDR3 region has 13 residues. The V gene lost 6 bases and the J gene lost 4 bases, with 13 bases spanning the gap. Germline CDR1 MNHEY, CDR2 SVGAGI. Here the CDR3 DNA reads TGTGCCAGCAGCTCTACTAGGGTTTACGAGCAGTACTTC. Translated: CASSSTRVYEQYF.